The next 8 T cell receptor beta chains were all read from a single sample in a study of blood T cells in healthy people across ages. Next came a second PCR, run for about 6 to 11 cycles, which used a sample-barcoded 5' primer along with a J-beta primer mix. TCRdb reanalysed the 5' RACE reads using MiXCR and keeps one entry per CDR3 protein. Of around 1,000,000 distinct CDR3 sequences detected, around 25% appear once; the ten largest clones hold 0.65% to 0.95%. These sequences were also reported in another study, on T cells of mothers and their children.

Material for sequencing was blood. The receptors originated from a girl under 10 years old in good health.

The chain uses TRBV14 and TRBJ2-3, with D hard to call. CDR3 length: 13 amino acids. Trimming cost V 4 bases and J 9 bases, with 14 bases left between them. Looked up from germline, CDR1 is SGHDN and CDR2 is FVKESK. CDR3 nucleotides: TGTGCCAGCAGCCCAAAACAGTCGATGACGCAGTATTTT. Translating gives CASSPKQSMTQYF.

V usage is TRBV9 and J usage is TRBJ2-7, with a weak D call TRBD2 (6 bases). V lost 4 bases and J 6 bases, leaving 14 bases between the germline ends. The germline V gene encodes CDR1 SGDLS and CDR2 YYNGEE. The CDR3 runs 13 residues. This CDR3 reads CASSPPGGIEQYF. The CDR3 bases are TGTGCCAGCAGCCCCCCCGGGGGTATCGAGCAGTACTTC.

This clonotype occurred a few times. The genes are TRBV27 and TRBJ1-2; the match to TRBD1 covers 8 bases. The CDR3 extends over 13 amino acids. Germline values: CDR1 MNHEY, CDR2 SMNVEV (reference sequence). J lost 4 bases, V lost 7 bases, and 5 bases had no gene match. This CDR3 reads CASKSGQAYGYTF. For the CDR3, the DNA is TGTGCCAGCAAGTCGGGACAGGCCTATGGCTACACCTTC.

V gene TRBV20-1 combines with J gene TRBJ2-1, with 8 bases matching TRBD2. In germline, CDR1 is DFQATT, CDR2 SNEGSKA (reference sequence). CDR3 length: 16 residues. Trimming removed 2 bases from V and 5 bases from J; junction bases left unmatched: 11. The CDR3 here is CSARSWGRGADNEQFF. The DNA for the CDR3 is TGCAGTGCTAGATCATGGGGGCGGGGGGCCGACAATGAGCAGTTCTTC.

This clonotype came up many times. The CDR3 sequence: CASRPPRLGGNNEQFF. CDR3 nucleotide sequence: TGTGCCAGCAGGCCTCCTAGATTGGGGGGGAACAATGAGCAGTTCTTC. The rearrangement links TRBV7-2 to TRBJ2-1, with 7 bases matching TRBD2. CDR1 SGHTA and CDR2 FQGNSA come from the germline V gene. The CDR3 is 16 residues long. J lost 5 bases, V lost 6 bases, and 13 bases had no gene match.

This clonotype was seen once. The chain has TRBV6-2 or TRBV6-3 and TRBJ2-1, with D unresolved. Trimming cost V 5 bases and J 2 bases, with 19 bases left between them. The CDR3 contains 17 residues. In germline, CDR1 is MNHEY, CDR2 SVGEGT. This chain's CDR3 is CASSPPQLLFTYNEQFF. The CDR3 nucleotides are TGTGCCAGCAGTCCCCCCCAACTCCTATTCACCTACAATGAGCAGTTCTTC.

The CDR3 DNA sequence: TGTGCCAGCAGCTTGGGAGACTGGGACGGAAAAGAGACCCAGTACTTC. Translated: CASSLGDWDGKETQYF. The gene calls are TRBV11-2 and TRBJ2-5; D assignment may be TRBD1 or TRBD2 (5 bases each). Trimming removed 3 bases from V and 3 bases from J, with 17 bases in between. This CDR3 has 16 residues. Per the germline V gene, CDR1 is SGHAT and CDR2 is FQNNGV. Combining the CDR3 with reference TRBV11-2 and TRBJ2-5 gives the whole variable domain EAGVAQSPRYKIIEKRQSVAFWCNPISGHATLYWYQQILGQGPKLLIQFQNNGVVDDSQLPKDRFSAERLKGVDSTLKIQPAKLEDSAVYLCASSLGDWDGKETQYFGPGTRLLVL.

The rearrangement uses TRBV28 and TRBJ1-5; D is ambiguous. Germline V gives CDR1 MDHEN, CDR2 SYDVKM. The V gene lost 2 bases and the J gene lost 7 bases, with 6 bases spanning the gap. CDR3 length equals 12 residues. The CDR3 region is CASSLQKQPQHF. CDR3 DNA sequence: TGTGCCAGCAGTTTACAAAAACAGCCCCAGCATTTT. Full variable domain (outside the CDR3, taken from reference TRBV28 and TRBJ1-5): DVKVTQSSRYLVKRTGEKVFLECVQDMDHENMFWYRQDPGLGLRLIYFSYDVKMKEKGDIPEGYSVSREKKERFSLILESASTNQTSMYLCASSLQKQPQHFGDGTRLSIL.